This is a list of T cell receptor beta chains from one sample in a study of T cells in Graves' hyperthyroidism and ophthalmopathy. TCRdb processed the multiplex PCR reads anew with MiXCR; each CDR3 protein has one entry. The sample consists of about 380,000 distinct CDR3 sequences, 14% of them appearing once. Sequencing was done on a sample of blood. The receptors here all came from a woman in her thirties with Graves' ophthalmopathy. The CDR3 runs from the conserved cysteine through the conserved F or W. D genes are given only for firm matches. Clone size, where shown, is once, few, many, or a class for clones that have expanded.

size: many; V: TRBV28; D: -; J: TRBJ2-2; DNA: TGTGCCAGCAGGGAGAGGAAACAAATGAACACCGGGGAGCTGTTTTTT; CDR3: CASRERKQMNTGELFF
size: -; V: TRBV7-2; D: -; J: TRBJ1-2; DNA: TGTGCCAGCAGCTTAGAAACCGACGGACAAATAGGCTACACCTTC; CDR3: CASSLETDGQIGYTF
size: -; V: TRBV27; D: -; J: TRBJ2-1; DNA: TGTGCCAGCAACAGGGCGTCCTACAATGAGCAGTTCTTC; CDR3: CASNRASYNEQFF
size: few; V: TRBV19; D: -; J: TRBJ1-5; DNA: TGTGCCAGTAGCCCGACAGAAGGAGGCAATCAGCCCCAGCATTTT; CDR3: CASSPTEGGNQPQHF
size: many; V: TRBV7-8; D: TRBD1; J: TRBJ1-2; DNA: TGTGCCAGCAGCGTCCGGGACAGGGTTGGTTTTTCCTATGGCTACACCTTC; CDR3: CASSVRDRVGFSYGYTF
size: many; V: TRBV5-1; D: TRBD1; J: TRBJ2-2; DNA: TGCGCCAGCAGTCGACAGGGAGCGAACACCGGGGAGCTGTTTTTT; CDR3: CASSRQGANTGELFF
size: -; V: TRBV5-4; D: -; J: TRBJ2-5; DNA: TGTGCCAGCAGCCCCAAGGGGAGATCCCAAGAGACCCAGTACTTC; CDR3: CASSPKGRSQETQYF
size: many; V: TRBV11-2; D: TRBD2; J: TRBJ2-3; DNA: TGTGCCAGCAGCTTGGTACTAGCGGGGGGCTACACAGATACGCAGTATTTT; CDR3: CASSLVLAGGYTDTQYF
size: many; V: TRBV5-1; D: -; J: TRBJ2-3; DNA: TGCGCCAGCAGCTTCCGCGGAGAAGGGGGGGTGGATACGCAGTATTTT; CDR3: CASSFRGEGGVDTQYF
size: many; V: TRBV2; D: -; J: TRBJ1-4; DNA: TGTGCCAGCAGGGGGAATGACAGAGCACCTATCGAAAAACTGTTTTTT; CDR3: CASRGNDRAPIEKLFF
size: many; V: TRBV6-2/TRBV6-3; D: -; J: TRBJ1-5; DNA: TGTGCCACCCGCTCCGGGGGGCGTGAGCCCCAGCATTTT; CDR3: CATRSGGREPQHF
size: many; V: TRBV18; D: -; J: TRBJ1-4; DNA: TGTGCCAGCTCATCCGGAAACGGTGAAAAACTGTTTTTT; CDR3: CASSSGNGEKLFF
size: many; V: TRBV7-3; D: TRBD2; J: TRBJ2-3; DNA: TGTGCCAGCAGCTCGGGACTAGCGGGGACACGTGATCTTAGCACAGATACGCAGTATTTT; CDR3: CASSSGLAGTRDLSTDTQYF
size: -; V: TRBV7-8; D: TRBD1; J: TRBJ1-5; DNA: TGTGCCAGCAGCTTTACAGGGGCAGGGCAGCCCCAGCATTTT; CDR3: CASSFTGAGQPQHF
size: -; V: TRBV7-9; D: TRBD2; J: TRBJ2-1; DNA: TGTGCCAGCAGCTTAATAGCGGGGGGCCGGTTCTTC; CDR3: CASSLIAGGRFF
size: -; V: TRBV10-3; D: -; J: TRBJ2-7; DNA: TGTGCCATCAGCGCGGGACGGAACTCCTACGAGCAGTACTTC; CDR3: CAISAGRNSYEQYF
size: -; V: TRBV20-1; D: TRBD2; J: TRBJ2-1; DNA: TGCAGTGCTAGAGCCGGACTAGTGGGGGAGCAGTTCTTC; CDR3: CSARAGLVGEQFF
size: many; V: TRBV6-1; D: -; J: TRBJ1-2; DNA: TGTGCCAGCCTAGGTTCCAACTATGGCTACACCTTC; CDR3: CASLGSNYGYTF